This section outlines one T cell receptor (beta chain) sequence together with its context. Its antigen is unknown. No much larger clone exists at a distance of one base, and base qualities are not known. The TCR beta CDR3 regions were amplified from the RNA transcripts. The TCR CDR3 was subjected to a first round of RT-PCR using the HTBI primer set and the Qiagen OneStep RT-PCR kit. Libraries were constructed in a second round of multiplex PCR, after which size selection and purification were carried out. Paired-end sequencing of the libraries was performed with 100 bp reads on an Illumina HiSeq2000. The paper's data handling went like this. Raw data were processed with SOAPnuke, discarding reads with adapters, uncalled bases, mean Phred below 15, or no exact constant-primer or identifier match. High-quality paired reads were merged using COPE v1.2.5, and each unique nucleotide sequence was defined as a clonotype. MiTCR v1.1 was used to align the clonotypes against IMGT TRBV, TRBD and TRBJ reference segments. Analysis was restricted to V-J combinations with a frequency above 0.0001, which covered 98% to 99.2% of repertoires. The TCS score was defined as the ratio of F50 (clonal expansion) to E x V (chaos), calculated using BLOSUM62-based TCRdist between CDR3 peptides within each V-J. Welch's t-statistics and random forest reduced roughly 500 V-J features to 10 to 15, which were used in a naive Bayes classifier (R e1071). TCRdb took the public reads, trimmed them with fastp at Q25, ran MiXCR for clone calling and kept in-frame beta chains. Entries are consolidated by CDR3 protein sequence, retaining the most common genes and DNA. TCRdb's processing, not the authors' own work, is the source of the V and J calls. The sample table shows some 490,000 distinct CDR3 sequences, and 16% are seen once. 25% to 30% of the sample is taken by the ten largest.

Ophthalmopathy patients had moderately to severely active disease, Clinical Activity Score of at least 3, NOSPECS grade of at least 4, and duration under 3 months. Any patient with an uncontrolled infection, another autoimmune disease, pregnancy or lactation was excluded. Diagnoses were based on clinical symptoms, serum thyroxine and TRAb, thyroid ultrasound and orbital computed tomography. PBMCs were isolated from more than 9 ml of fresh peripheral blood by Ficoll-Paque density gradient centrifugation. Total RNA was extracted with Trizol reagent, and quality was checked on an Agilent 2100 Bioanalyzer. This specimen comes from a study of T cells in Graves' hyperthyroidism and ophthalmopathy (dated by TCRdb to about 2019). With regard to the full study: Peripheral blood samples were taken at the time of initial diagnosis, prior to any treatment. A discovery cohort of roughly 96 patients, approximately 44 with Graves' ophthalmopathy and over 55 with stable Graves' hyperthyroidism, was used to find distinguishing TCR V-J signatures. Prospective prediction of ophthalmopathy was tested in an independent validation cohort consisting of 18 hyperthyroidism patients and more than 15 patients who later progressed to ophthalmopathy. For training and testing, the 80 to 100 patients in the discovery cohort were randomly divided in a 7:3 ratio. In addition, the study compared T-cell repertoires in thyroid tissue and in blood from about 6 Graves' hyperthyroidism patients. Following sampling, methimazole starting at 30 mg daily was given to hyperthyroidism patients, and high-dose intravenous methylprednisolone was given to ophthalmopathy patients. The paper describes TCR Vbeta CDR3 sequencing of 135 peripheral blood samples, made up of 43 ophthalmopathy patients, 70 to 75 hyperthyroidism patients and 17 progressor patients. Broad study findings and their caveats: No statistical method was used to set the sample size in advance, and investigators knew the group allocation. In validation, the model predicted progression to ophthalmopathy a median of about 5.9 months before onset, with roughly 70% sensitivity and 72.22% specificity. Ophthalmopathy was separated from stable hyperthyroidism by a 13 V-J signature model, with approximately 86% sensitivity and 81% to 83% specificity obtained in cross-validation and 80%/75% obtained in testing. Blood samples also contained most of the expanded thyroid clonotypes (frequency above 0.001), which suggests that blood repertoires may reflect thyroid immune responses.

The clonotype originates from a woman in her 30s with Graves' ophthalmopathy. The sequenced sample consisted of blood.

This receptor has the CDR3 CSAKVGFYEQYF. The bases are TGCAGTGCCAAGGTCGGTTTCTACGAGCAGTACTTC. The chain joins TRBV20-1 to TRBJ2-7, with no D gene named confidently. The CDR3 holds 12 amino acids from the cysteine to the phenylalanine. Only the CDR3 portion is preserved as DNA: 36 bases, with reading frame beginning at the first base. The germline V gene (reference sequence) supplies CDR1 DFQATT and CDR2 SNEGSKA. V is shortened by 6 bases, J by 3 bases, and the region joining them spans 12 bases.